One and the same sample provided the 23 T cell receptor beta chains below, sequenced in a study of control samples from healthy donors and cancer patients. The assay was immunoSEQ multiplex PCR, and TCRdb's table has in-frame clones only and misses some. Of roughly 100,000 clones listed, roughly 94% were seen once; the top ten hold about 2.5%. Material for sequencing was blood. These TCRs come from a young woman in good health.

The chain joins TRBV1 to TRBJ2-5. TRBV1 is given as a pseudogene. This CDR3 has 14 residues. The CDR3 DNA is TGCACCAGCAGCCAAGATCTTAGGGAAGAGACCCAGTACTTC. Translating it yields CTSSQDLREETQYF.

This chain links TRBV6-5 with TRBJ1-3, with D possibly matching TRBD1 (6 bases). Germline V CDR1 and CDR2: MNHEY, SVGAGI. The CDR3 spans 15 residues. The V and J ends lost 6 bases and 4 bases respectively, with 16 bases between them. CDR3 DNA: TGTGCCAGCAGGCCGGTTGCGGGGGCCGGAAACACCATATATTTT. This sequence encodes CASRPVAGAGNTIYF.

V usage is TRBV5-6 and J usage is TRBJ2-1; 9 bases line up with TRBD2. Looked up from germline, CDR1 is SGHDT and CDR2 is YYEEEE. The V segment lost 3 bases and the J segment 9 bases; nucleotides outside the gene matches: 16. This CDR3 comprises 17 residues. The CDR3 region has the DNA TGTGCCAGCAGCTCCATACCCCTCCAGCGGGAGGAGGGTGAGCAGTTCTTC. This translates into CASSSIPLQREEGEQFF. The complete variable domain, with remaining parts taken from reference TRBV5-6 and TRBJ2-1, reads DAGVTQSPTHLIKTRGQQVTLRCSPKSGHDTVSWYQQALGQGPQFIFQYYEEEERQRGNFPDRFSGHQFPNYSSELNVNALLLGDSALYLCASSSIPLQREEGEQFFGPGTRLTVL.

This sequence joins TRBV4-1 and TRBJ2-7, with 8 nucleotides matching TRBD1. The CDR3 runs to 17 residues. From germline, CDR1 is MGHRA and CDR2 YSYEKL. Trimming removed 0 bases from V and 3 bases from J; junction bases left unmatched: 10. The CDR3 loop is CASSQDWDRWIGYEQYF. CDR3 DNA: TGCGCCAGCAGCCAAGATTGGGACAGGTGGATTGGCTACGAGCAGTACTTC.

The genes are TRBV15 and TRBJ2-7; maybe TRBD2 (5 bases). Trimming shortened V by 1 base and J by 3 bases, and 10 bases separated the two germline ends. Germline-derived CDR1 and CDR2 are LNHNV and YYDKDF (reference sequence). The CDR3 is 14 residues long. The CDR3 coding sequence is TGTGCCACCAGCAGAGCCGGGGAGAACTACGAGCAGTACTTC. It encodes CATSRAGENYEQYF.

V gene TRBV18 combines with J gene TRBJ2-5; tentatively, D is TRBD1 or TRBD2 (5 bases each). The CDR3 sequence is 13 residues long. Germline CDR1 and CDR2: KGHSH and LQKENI. Trimming took 5 bases from V and 3 from J, leaving 10 bases between them. CDR3 nucleotide sequence: TGTGCCAGCTCAGGGACCCTCAAAGAGACCCAGTACTTC. Protein sequence: CASSGTLKETQYF.

V and J are TRBV9 and TRBJ2-2; 8 bases align to TRBD2. Germline V CDR1 and CDR2: SGDLS, YYNGEE. The CDR3 has 16 amino acids. V gave up 4 bases and J gave up 7 bases; unmatched junction bases: 12. The CDR3 is CASSSQGRGGGGELFF. The DNA for the CDR3 is TGTGCCAGCAGCTCCCAAGGACGGGGGGGAGGCGGGGAGCTGTTTTTT.

The chain links TRBV25-1 to TRBJ2-7, with 7 bases fitting TRBD1. CDR1 and CDR2 from the germline V gene are MGHDK and SYGVNS. Trimming at V came to 7 bases and at J to 2 bases, leaving 17 bases not matched to a gene. The CDR3 covers 17 residues. The CDR3 here is CASTAPPTGTETYEQYF. The CDR3 region has the DNA TGTGCCAGCACCGCGCCTCCGACGGGGACAGAAACCTACGAGCAGTACTTC.

This chain joins TRBV19 and TRBJ1-5; a possible D gene is TRBD1 (6 bases). This CDR3 comprises 13 residues. Germline V CDR1 and CDR2: LNHDA, SQIVND (reference sequence). Trimming took 10 bases from V and 2 from J, leaving 12 bases between them. The CDR3 DNA reads TGTGCCACTTCGAGGGGGGGCAATCAGCCCCAGCATTTT. It specifies CATSRGGNQPQHF.

This clone was counted a single time. This chain links TRBV7-3 with TRBJ2-2; 8 nucleotides agree with TRBD2. V lost 5 bases and J lost 0; bases outside the gene matches: 2. Looked up from germline, CDR1 is SGHTA and CDR2 is FQGTGA. The CDR3 has 15 amino acids. CDR3 residues: CASSRGLANTGELFF. The CDR3 DNA follows: TGTGCCAGCAGCAGGGGACTAGCGAACACCGGGGAGCTGTTTTTT.

This rearrangement joins TRBV5-6 to TRBJ1-1, with D unresolved. V lost 2 bases to trimming and J lost 4 bases, with 9 bases between them. The germline gives CDR1 SGHDT, CDR2 YYEEEE. The CDR3 runs 13 residues. This CDR3 is CASSLPAGTEAFF. CDR3 DNA sequence: TGTGCCAGCAGCTTACCGGCAGGCACTGAAGCTTTCTTT.

This chain links TRBV5-4 with TRBJ2-1; D is possibly TRBD1 (5 bases). The germline CDR1 and CDR2 sequences are SGHNT and YYREEE (reference sequence). This CDR3 has 13 residues. The V gene lost 4 bases and the J gene lost 6 bases, with 11 bases spanning the gap. The CDR3 DNA reads as TGTGCCAGCAGCAGGACAAGTCCCAATGAGCAGTTCTTC. This translates into CASSRTSPNEQFF.

The V call is TRBV6-5, the J call TRBJ1-4; D is possibly TRBD1 (5 bases). The germline V gene has CDR1 MNHEY and CDR2 SVGAGI. Trimming took 0 bases from V and 4 from J, leaving 9 bases between them. The CDR3 is 15 residues long. The CDR3 loop reads CASSYSGTVNEKLFF. CDR3 nucleotide sequence: TGTGCCAGCAGTTACTCAGGGACCGTTAATGAAAAACTGTTTTTT.

This sequence joins TRBV18 and TRBJ1-4; TRBD1 is a possible D gene (5 bases). V was shortened by 1 base and J by 4 bases, with 13 bases between the two germline ends. CDR3 length: 16 residues. Germline loops: CDR1 KGHSH, CDR2 LQKENI. CDR3 in DNA: TGTGCCAGCTCACCACGGGCAGGGTCCCTTAATGAAAAACTGTTTTTT. Translation gives CASSPRAGSLNEKLFF.

This chain uses TRBV24-1 with TRBJ1-2, with 8 bases fitting TRBD1. The V segment lost 4 bases and the J segment 7 bases; nucleotides outside the gene matches: 13. Germline lookup yields CDR1 KGHDR and CDR2 SFDVKD. CDR3 length: 16 amino acids. The CDR3 sequence: CATSDPAGQVFSGYTF. For the CDR3, the DNA is TGTGCCACCAGTGACCCTGCGGGACAGGTGTTTTCTGGCTACACCTTC.

The J gene is TRBJ2-3, the V gene TRBV30; D could derive from TRBD1 or TRBD2 (5 bases each). Germline V gene lookup returns CDR1 GTSNPN and CDR2 SVGIG (reference sequence). Trimming pared 0 bases from V and 2 bases from J, leaving 15 bases between. This CDR3 comprises 16 residues. The CDR3 loop reads CAWSVMAPGPTDTQYF. The CDR3 nucleotides read TGTGCCTGGAGTGTAATGGCGCCGGGACCCACAGATACGCAGTATTTT.

V is TRBV11-2 and J is TRBJ2-2; possibly TRBD1 for D (6 bases). Trimming shortened V by 1 base and J by 5 bases, and 8 bases separated the two germline ends. Germline V gene data show CDR1 as SGHAT and CDR2 as FQNNGV. This CDR3 region has 14 residues. This CDR3 reads CASSLVGGTGELFF. The CDR3 nucleotides are TGTGCCAGCAGCTTAGTAGGGGGAACCGGGGAGCTGTTTTTT. The variable domain in full, completed from reference TRBV11-2 and TRBJ2-2, reads EAGVAQSPRYKIIEKRQSVAFWCNPISGHATLYWYQQILGQGPKLLIQFQNNGVVDDSQLPKDRFSAERLKGVDSTLKIQPAKLEDSAVYLCASSLVGGTGELFFGEGSRLTVL.

This rearrangement joins TRBV6-2 or TRBV6-3 to TRBJ1-2, with D perhaps matching TRBD1 (5 bases). Trimming pared 6 bases from V and 8 bases from J, leaving 13 bases between. The CDR3 loop spans 12 amino acids. Per germline, CDR1 MNHEY and CDR2 SVGEGT. The chain's CDR3 is CASSRRGVGYTF. The DNA for the CDR3 is TGTGCCAGCAGCAGGAGAGGGGTCGGCTACACCTTC.

The chain joins TRBV7-3 to TRBJ2-2, with TRBD2 as a possible D gene (5 bases). Trimming took 8 bases from V and 1 from J, leaving 20 bases between them. CDR1 and CDR2 (germline): SGHTA, FQGTGA. This CDR3 has 17 amino acids. CDR3 protein: CASGSSSGLGNTGELFF. CDR3 DNA: TGTGCCAGCGGTTCCTCGTCCGGACTGGGGAACACCGGGGAGCTGTTTTTT.

In its sample, this clone was seen a few times. The chain combines TRBV5-1 with TRBJ2-1, with TRBD2 identical over 12 bases. V was pared by 0 bases and J by 9 bases, with 4 bases of the junction left unmatched. CDR3 length: 15 residues. Germline-derived CDR1 and CDR2 are SGHRS and YFSETQ. Written as DNA, the CDR3 is TGCGCCAGCAGCTTGGAGGGACTAGCGGGCACTGAGCAGTTCTTC. It yields the protein CASSLEGLAGTEQFF.

The CDR3 loop is CASSYYSNQPQHF. DNA for the CDR3: TGTGCCAGCAGTTATTATAGCAATCAGCCCCAGCATTTT. V and J are TRBV6-5 and TRBJ1-5, with D uncertain. In germline, CDR1 is MNHEY, CDR2 SVGAGI. The V end lost 3 bases, the J end lost 0 bases, and 3 bases lay between the germline ends. This CDR3 is 13 amino acids long.

The chain uses TRBV12-3 or TRBV12-4 and TRBJ2-7, with D unclear. Trimming pared 6 bases from V and 3 bases from J, leaving 12 bases between. The CDR3 is made up of 13 amino acids. The CDR3, as DNA: TGTGCCAGCAGCGAGCAACTCGGCTACGAGCAGTACTTC. Encoded protein: CASSEQLGYEQYF.

The V call is TRBV27, the J call TRBJ1-6; TRBD1 matches at 8 bases. Germline V lookup: CDR1 MNHEY, CDR2 SMNVEV (reference sequence). The CDR3 spans 13 residues. V was pared by 10 bases and J by 10 bases, with 9 bases of the junction left unmatched. The CDR3 region is CATAGQGSSPLHF. The CDR3 region has the DNA TGTGCCACCGCCGGACAGGGCTCCTCACCCCTCCACTTT.